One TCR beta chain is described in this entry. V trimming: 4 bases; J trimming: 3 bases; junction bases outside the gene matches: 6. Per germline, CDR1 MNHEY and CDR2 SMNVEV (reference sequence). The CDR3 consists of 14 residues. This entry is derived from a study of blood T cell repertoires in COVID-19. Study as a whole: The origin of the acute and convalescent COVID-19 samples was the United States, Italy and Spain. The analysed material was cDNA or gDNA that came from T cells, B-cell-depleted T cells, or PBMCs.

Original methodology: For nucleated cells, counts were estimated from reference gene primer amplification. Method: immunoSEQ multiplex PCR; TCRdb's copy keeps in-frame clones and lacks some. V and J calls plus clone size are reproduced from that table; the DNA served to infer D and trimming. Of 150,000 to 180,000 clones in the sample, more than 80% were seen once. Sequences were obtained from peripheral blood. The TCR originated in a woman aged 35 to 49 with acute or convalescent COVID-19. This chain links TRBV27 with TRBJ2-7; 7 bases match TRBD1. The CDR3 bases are TGTGCCAGCAGTTCACACAGGGGTGGCTACGAGCAGTACTTC. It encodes CASSSHRGGYEQYF.